The clone carrying this T cell receptor (beta chain) occurred a few times. Antigen unknown. This sample is drawn from a study of regulatory T cells in long-lasting Graves disease. About the study: Persistent cases were those of Graves' disease that involved over 5 years of antithyroid drugs with positive TSH receptor antibodies. General observations from the study: TCR diversity was lower in persistent than newly diagnosed Graves' disease. When disease was persistent, TRBV28, TRBJ1-2 and TRBJ2-5 were the favored segments. Among the persistent patients, 2,741 public clonotypes were shared, more than the roughly 970 shared among new patients.

In building TCR beta libraries, iRepertoire HTBI primers were used together with Arm-PCR of CDR3 regions. TCRdb itself ran the multiplex PCR reads through MiXCR, one entry per CDR3 protein. This table has a few hundred thousand distinct CDR3 sequences, about 23% appearing once. V lost 6 bases to trimming and J lost 3 bases, with 12 bases between them. Germline V gives CDR1 MGHRA, CDR2 YSYEKL. The CDR3 contains 13 residues. Time point described: persistent/refractory GD, antithyroid drugs over 5 years with positive TRAb. Extracted PBMC RNA gave rise to the TCR library. This receptor was identified in a woman in her thirties or forties with Graves disease. This chain connects TRBV4-1 to TRBJ2-7, with D possibly being TRBD2 (5 bases). The specimen comprised peripheral blood mononuclear cells (PBMCs), sampled when the disease was refractory, from a patient treated with antithyroid drugs. CDR3 DNA sequence: TGCGCCAGCAGTCATGGACGGGACTACGAGCAGTACTTC. This sequence encodes CASSHGRDYEQYF.